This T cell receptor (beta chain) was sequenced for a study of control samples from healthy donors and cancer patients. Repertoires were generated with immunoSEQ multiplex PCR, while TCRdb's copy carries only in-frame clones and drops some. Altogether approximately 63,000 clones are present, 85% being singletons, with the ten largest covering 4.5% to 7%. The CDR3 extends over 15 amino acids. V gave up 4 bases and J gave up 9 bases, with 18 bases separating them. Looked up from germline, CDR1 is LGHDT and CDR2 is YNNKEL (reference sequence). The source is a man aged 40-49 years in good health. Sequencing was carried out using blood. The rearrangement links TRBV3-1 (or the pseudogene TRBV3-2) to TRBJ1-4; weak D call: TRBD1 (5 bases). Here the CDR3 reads CASSLPGTVDQKLFF. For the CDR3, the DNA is TGTGCCAGCAGCCTGCCAGGGACGGTCGACCAAAAACTGTTTTTT.